This section outlines one T cell receptor beta chain sequence together with its context. The table came from immunoSEQ multiplex PCR; TCRdb's copy has only in-frame clones and leaves some out. Among approximately 250,000 clones listed, around 84% were seen once. This sample stems from a study of blood T cell repertoires in COVID-19. Study overall: The cDNA or gDNA used as material had been derived from T cells, B-cell-depleted T cells, or PBMCs.

V dropped 0 bases and J dropped 7 bases, with 22 bases sitting between them. Looked up from germline, CDR1 is MGHRA and CDR2 is YSYEKL. This CDR3 is built from 17 residues. The chain combines TRBV4-1 with TRBJ2-7; D might be TRBD1 (6 bases). Sequenced material: peripheral blood. The TCR was taken from a man in his 60s with acute or convalescent COVID-19. CDR3 sequence reads: CASSQDTPQGTIREQYF. CDR3 nucleotides: TGCGCCAGCAGCCAAGACACCCCGCAAGGGACAATTCGAGAGCAGTACTTC.